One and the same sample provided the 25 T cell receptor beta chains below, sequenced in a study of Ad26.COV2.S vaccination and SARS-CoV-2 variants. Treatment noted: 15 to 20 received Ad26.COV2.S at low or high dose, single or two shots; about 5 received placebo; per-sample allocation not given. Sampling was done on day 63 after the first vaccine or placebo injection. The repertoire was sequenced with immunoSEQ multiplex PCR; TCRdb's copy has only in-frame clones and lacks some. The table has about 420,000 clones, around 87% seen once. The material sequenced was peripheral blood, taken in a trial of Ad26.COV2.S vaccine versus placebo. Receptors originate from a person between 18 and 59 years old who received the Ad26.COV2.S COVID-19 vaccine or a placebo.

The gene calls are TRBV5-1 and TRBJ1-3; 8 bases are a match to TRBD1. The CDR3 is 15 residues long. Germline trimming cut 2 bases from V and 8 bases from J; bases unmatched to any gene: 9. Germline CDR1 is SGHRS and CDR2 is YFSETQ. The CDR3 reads CASSLIGQGEDTIYF. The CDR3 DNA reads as TGCGCCAGCAGCTTAATTGGACAGGGAGAGGACACCATATATTTT.

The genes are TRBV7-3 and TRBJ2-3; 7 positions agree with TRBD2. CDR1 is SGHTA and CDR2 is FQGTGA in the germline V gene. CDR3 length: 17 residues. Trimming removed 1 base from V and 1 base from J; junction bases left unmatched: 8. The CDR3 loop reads CASSLRVSAGGTDTQYF. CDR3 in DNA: TGTGCCAGCAGCTTAAGGGTATCGGCGGGGGGCACAGATACGCAGTATTTT.

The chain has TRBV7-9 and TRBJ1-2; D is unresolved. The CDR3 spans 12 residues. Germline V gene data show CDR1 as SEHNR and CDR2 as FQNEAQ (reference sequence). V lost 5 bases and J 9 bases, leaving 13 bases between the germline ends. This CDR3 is CASSTHYDSYTF. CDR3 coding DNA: TGTGCCAGCAGCACACACTATGACAGCTACACCTTC.

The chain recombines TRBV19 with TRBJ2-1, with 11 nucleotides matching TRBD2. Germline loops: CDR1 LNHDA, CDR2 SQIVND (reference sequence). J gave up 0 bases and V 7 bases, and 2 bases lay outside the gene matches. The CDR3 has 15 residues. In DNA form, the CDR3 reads TGTGCCAGTAAAACTAGCGGGAGCTCCTACAATGAGCAGTTCTTC. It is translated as CASKTSGSSYNEQFF.

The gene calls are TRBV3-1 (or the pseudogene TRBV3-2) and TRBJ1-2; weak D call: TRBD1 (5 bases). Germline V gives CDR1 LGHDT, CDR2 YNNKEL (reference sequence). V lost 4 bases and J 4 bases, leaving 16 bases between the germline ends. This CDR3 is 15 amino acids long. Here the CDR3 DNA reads TGTGCCAGCAGCCCCGCGGAGGGGCCGGGCTATGGCTACACCTTC. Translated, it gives CASSPAEGPGYGYTF.

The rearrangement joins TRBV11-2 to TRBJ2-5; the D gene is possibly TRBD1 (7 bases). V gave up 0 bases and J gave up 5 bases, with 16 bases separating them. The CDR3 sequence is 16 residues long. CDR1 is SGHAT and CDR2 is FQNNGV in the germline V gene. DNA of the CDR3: TGTGCCAGCAGCTTAGATCACGGGGGCAGGGGGGAGACCCAGTACTTC. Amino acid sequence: CASSLDHGGRGETQYF.

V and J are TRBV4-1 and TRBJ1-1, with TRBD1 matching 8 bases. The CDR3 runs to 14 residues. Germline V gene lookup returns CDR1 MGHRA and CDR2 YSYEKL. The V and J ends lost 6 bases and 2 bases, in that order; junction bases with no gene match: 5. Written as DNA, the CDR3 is TGCGCCAGCAGTTTTGACAGGGGTAACACTGAAGCTTTCTTT. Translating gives CASSFDRGNTEAFF.

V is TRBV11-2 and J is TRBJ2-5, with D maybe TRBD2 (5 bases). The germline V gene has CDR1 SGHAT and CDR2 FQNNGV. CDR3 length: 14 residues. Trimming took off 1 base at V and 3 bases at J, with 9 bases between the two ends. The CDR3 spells CASSLAWREETQYF. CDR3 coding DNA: TGTGCCAGCAGCTTAGCTTGGCGGGAAGAGACCCAGTACTTC.

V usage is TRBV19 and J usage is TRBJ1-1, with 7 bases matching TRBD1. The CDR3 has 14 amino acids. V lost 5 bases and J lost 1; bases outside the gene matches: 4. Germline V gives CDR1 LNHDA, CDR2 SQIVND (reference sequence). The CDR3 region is CASSEGQTNTEAFF. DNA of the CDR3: TGTGCCAGTAGTGAGGGACAGACGAACACTGAAGCTTTCTTT.

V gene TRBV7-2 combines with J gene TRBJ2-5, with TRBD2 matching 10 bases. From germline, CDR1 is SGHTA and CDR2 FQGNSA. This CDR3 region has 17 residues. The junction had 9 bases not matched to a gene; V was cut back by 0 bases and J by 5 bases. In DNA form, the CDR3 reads TGTGCCAGCAGCTTAGCGCTGAGCGGGGGGGCCGAGGAGACCCAGTACTTC. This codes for CASSLALSGGAEETQYF.

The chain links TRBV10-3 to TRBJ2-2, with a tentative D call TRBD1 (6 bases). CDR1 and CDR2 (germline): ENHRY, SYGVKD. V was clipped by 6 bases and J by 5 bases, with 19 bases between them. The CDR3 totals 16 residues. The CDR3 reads CAISGAAGARTGELFF. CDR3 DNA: TGTGCCATCAGCGGCGCTGCAGGGGCGAGGACCGGGGAGCTGTTTTTT.

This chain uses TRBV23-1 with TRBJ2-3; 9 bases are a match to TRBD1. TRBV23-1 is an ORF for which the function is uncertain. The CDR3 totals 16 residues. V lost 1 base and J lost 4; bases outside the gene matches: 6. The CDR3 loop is CASSQCGDRDPDTQYF. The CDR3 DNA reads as TGCGCCAGCAGTCAATGTGGGGACAGGGACCCAGATACGCAGTATTTT.

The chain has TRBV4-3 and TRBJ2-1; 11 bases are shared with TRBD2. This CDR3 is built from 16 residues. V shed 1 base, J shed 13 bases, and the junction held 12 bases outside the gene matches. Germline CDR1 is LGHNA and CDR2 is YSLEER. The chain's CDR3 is CASSQVAGGPMSLQFF. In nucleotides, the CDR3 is TGCGCCAGCAGCCAAGTAGCGGGGGGGCCAATGAGTCTCCAGTTCTTC.

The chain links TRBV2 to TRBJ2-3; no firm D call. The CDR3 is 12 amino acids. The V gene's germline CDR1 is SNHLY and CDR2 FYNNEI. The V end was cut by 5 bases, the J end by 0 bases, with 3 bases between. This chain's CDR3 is CASSSSTDTQYF. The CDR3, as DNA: TGTGCCAGCAGTTCTAGCACAGATACGCAGTATTTT.

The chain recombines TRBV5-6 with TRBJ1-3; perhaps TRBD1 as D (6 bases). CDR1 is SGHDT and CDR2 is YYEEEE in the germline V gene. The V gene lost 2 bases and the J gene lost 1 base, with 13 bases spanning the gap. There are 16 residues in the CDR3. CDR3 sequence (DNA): TGTGCCAGCAGCTTTCGGTGGGACACTTCTGGAAACACCATATATTTT. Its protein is CASSFRWDTSGNTIYF.

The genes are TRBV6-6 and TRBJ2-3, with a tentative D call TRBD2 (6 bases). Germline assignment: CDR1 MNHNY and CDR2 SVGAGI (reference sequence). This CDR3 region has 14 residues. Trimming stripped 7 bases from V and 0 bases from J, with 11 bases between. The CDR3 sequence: CASKAGTSTDTQYF. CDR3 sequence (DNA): TGTGCCAGCAAGGCGGGGACCAGCACAGATACGCAGTATTTT.

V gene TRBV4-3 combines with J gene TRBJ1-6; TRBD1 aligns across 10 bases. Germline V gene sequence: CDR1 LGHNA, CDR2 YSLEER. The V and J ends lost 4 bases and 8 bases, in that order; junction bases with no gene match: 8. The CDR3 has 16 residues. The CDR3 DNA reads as TGCGCCAGCAGCCGCAAGGGACAGGGGTCGGATTCACCCCTCCACTTT. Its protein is CASSRKGQGSDSPLHF.

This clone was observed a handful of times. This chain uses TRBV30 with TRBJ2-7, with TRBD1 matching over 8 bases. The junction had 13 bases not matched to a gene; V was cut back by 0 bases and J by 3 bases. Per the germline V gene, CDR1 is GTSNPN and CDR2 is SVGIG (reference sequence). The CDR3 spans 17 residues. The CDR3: CAWSVEWSETGDYEQYF. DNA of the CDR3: TGTGCCTGGAGTGTAGAGTGGAGTGAGACAGGGGACTACGAGCAGTACTTC.

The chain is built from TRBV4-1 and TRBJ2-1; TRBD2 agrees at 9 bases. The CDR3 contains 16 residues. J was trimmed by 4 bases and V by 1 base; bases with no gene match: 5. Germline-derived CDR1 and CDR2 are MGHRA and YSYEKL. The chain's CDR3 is CASSQGVAGVYNEQFF. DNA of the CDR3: TGCGCCAGCAGCCAAGGGGTAGCGGGGGTTTACAATGAGCAGTTCTTC.

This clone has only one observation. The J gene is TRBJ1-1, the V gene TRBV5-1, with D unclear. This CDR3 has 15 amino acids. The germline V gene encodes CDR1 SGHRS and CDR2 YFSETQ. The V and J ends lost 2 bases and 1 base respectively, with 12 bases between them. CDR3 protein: CASSFDERGNTEAFF. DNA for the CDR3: TGCGCCAGCAGCTTTGACGAACGGGGGAACACTGAAGCTTTCTTT.

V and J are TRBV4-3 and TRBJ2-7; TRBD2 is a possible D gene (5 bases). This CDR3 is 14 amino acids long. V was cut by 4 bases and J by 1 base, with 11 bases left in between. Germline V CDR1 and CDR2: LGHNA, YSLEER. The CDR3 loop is CASSPGLNSYEQYF. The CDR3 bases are TGCGCCAGCAGCCCCGGACTCAATTCCTACGAGCAGTACTTC.

The CDR3 loop is CASSLFGQGIKHEAFF. CDR3 bases: TGTGCCAGCAGCTTATTTGGACAGGGGATAAAGCATGAAGCTTTCTTT. This rearrangement joins TRBV6-6 to TRBJ1-1, with 9 bases identical to TRBD1. This CDR3 comprises 16 residues. Germline V gene data show CDR1 as MNHNY and CDR2 as SVGAGI (reference sequence). Trimming removed 6 bases from V and 7 bases from J; junction bases left unmatched: 15.

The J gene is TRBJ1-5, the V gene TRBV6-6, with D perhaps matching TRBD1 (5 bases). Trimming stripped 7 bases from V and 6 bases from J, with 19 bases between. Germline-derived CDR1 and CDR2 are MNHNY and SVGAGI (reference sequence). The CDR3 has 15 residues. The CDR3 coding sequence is TGTGCCAGCAAGAGGGAAGGGACTCCGCTTCAGCCCCAGCATTTT. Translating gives CASKREGTPLQPQHF.

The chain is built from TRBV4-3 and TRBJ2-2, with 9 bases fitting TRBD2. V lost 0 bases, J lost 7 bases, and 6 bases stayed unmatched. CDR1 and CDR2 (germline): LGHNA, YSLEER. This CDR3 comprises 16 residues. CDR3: CASSQDRRGGGGELFF. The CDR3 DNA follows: TGCGCCAGCAGCCAAGATAGGCGGGGGGGAGGCGGGGAGCTGTTTTTT.

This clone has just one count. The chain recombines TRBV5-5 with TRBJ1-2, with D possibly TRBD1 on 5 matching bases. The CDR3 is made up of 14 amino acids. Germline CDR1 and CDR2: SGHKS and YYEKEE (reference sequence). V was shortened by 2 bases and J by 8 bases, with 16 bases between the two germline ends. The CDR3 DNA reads TGTGCCAGCAGCTTATACGGGGGATCGGAAGGCTACACCTTC. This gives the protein CASSLYGGSEGYTF.